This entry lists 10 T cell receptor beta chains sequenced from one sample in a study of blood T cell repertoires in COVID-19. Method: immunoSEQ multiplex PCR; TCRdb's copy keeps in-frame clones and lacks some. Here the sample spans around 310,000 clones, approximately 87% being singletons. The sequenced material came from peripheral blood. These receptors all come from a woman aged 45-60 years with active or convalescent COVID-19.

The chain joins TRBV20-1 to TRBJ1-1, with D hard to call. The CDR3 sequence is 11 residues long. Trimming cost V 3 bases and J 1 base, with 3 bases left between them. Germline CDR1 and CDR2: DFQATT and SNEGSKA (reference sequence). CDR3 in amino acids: CSASRNTEAFF. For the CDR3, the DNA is TGCAGTGCTAGCAGGAACACTGAAGCTTTCTTT.

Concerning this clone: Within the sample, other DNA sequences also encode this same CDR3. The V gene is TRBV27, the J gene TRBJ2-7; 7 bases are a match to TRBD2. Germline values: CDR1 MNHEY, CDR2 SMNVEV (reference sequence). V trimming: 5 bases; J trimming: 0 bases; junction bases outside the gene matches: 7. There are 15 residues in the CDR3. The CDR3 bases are TGTGCCAGCAGTCTTACTAGCGCCCCCTCCTACGAGCAGTACTTC. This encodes CASSLTSAPSYEQYF.

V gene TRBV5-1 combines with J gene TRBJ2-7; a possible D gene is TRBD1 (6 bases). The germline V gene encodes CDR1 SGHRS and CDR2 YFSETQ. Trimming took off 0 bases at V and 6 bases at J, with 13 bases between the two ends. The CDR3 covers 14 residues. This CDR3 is CASSLVTGICEQYF. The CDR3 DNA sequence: TGCGCCAGCAGCTTGGTTACAGGGATATGCGAGCAGTACTTC.

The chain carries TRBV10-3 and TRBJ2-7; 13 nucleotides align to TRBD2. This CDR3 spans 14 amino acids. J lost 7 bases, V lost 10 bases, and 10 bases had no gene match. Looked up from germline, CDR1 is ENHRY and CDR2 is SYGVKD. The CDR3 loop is CATEGTSGVGEQYF. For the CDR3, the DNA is TGTGCCACCGAAGGGACTAGCGGGGTGGGTGAGCAGTACTTC.

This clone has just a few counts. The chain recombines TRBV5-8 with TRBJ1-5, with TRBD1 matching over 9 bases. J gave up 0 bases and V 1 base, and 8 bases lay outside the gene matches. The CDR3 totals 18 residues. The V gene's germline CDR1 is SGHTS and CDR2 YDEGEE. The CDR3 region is CASSLPGQGGYSNQPQHF. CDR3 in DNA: TGTGCCAGCAGCTTGCCGGGACAGGGTGGATATAGCAATCAGCCCCAGCATTTT.

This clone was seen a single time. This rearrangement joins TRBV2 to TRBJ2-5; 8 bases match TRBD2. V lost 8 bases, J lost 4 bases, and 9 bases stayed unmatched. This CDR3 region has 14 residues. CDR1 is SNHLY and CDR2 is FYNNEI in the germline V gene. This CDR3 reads CASAIGRATETQYF. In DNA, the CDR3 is TGTGCCAGCGCGATCGGGAGGGCCACAGAGACCCAGTACTTC.

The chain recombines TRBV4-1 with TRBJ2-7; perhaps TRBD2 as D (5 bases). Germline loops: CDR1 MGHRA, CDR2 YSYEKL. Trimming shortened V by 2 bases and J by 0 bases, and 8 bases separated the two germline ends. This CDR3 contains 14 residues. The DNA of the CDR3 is TGCGCCAGCAGCCAAATTACTAGCTCCTACGAGCAGTACTTC. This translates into CASSQITSSYEQYF.

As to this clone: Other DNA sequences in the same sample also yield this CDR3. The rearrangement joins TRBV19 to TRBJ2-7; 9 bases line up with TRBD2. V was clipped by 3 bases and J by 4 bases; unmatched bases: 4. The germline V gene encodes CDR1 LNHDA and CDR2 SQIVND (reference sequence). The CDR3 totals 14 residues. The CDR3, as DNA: TGTGCCAGTAGTATGAGACTAGCGGTTTACGAGCAGTACTTC. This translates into CASSMRLAVYEQYF.

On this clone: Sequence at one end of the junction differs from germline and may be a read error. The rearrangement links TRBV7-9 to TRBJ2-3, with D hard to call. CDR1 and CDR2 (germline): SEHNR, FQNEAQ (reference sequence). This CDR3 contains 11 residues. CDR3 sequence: CASSITDTRYF. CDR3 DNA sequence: TGTGCCAGCAGCATTACAGATACGCGGTATTTT.

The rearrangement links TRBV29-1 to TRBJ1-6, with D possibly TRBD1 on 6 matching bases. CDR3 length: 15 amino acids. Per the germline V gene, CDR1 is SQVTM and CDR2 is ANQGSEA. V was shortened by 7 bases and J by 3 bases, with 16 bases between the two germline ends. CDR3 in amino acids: CSAMTGTDYNSPLHF. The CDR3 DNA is TGCAGCGCCATGACAGGAACGGACTATAATTCACCCCTCCACTTT.